The 5 T cell receptor beta chains given below trace back to one sample, sequenced in a study of cytotoxic CD8 clonotypes in ibrutinib-treated CLL. The repertoire was sequenced with immunoSEQ multiplex PCR; TCRdb's copy has only in-frame clones and lacks some. The sample holds roughly 56,000 clones, about 72% seen once. This sample comprised PBMCs, obtained after 12 months of ibrutinib treatment. These receptors originate from a human donor with chronic lymphocytic leukemia.

This sequence joins TRBV2 and TRBJ1-3; D is unresolved. The CDR3 consists of 16 residues. Between the trimmed V and J ends, which lost 6 bases and 4 bases, there was a span of 19 bases. Germline V gene lookup returns CDR1 SNHLY and CDR2 FYNNEI. The CDR3 spells CASRDGNKQWGNTIYF. CDR3 sequence (DNA): TGTGCCAGCAGGGACGGGAATAAACAATGGGGAAACACCATATATTTT.

V usage is TRBV28 and J usage is TRBJ1-4; no definite D call. The length of the CDR3 is 15 residues. Looked up from germline, CDR1 is MDHEN and CDR2 is SYDVKM. Between the trimmed V and J ends, which lost 8 bases and 4 bases, there was a span of 17 bases. The CDR3 nucleotides are TGTGCCAGCGGAGGCCAGGCAAACCGTAATGAAAAACTGTTTTTT. As protein: CASGGQANRNEKLFF.

This sequence joins TRBV20-1 and TRBJ2-5; D unresolved. The CDR3 has 11 amino acids. The germline V and J ends were trimmed by 1 base and 9 bases, with 9 bases remaining between them. The V gene's germline CDR1 is DFQATT and CDR2 SNEGSKA (reference sequence). The CDR3 nucleotides are TGCAGTGCTAGAGTGAAGAAAGCCCAGTACTTC. Translation gives CSARVKKAQYF.

The chain has TRBV19 and TRBJ2-3; possible D gene TRBD2, 5 bases. Germline V gene lookup returns CDR1 LNHDA and CDR2 SQIVND (reference sequence). Deletions cut 5 bases from V and 3 bases from J, with 24 bases between. The CDR3 is 18 residues long. CDR3 DNA: TGTGCCAGTAGTGCTCCTCCATCGACCTGGGGAGTTACAGATACGCAGTATTTT. Its translation: CASSAPPSTWGVTDTQYF.

V usage is TRBV5-1 and J usage is TRBJ1-2; D ambiguous. Germline V gene sequence: CDR1 SGHRS, CDR2 YFSETQ. This CDR3 region has 14 residues. Trimming took off 4 bases at V and 2 bases at J, with 12 bases between the two ends. The CDR3: CASSPMTKNYGYTF. CDR3 in DNA: TGCGCCAGCAGCCCCATGACAAAAAACTATGGCTACACCTTC.